This T cell receptor (beta chain) was recovered during a study of blood T cell repertoires in COVID-19. Background on the study: Researchers got acute and convalescent COVID-19 samples from the United States, Italy and Spain. Sample material is recorded as cDNA or gDNA derived from T cells, B-cell-depleted T cells, or PBMCs.

In the original analysis: Scientists estimated how many nucleated cells there were by amplifying reference gene primers. Sequenced by immunoSEQ multiplex PCR; TCRdb stores in-frame clones only, minus some. D and trimming were read from the DNA, whereas the V and J calls and clone size are those reported in that table. The repertoire includes 40,000 to 65,000 clones, 86% of them detected once, and 12% sits in the top ten. Sequencing used peripheral blood. This receptor was obtained from a man between 65 and 79 years old with active COVID-19.

The DNA for the CDR3 is TGTGCCAGCAGCTTATTGAGGGTAGGGAACACTGAAGCTTTCTTT. It specifies CASSLLRVGNTEAFF. The genes are TRBV7-8 and TRBJ1-1; D ambiguous. Trimming took off 2 bases at V and 1 base at J, with 11 bases between the two ends. The CDR3 extends over 15 amino acids. CDR1 and CDR2 (germline): SGHVS, FQNEAQ.